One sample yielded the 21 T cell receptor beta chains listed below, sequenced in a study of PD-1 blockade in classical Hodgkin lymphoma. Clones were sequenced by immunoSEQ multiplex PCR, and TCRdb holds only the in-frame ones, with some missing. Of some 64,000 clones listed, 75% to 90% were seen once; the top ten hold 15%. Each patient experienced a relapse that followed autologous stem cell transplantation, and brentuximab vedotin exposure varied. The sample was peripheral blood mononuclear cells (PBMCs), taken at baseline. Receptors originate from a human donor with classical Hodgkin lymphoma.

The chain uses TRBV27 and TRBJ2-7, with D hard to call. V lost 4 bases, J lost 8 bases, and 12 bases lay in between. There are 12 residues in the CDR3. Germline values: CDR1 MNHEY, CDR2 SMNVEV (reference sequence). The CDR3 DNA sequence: TGTGCCAGCAGTTCTGACCCAGTCAAGCAGTACTTC. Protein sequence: CASSSDPVKQYF.

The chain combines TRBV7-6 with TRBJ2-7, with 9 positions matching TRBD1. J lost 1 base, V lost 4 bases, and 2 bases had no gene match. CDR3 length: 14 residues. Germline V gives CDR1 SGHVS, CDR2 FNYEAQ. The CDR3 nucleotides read TGTGCCAGCAGCTCAGGGACAGGGTCCTACGAGCAGTACTTC. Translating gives CASSSGTGSYEQYF.

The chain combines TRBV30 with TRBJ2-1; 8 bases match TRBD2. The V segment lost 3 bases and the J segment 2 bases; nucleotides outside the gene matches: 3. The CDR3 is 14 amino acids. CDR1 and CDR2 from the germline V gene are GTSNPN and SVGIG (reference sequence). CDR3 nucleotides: TGTGCCTGGAGGGTCGGGGGGGCCTACAATGAGCAGTTCTTC. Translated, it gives CAWRVGGAYNEQFF.

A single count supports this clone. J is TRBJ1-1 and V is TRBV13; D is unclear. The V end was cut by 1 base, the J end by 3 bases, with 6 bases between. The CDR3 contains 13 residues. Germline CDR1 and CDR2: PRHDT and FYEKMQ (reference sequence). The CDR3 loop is CASSLVGYTEAFF. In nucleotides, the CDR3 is TGTGCCAGCAGCTTAGTGGGTTACACTGAAGCTTTCTTT.

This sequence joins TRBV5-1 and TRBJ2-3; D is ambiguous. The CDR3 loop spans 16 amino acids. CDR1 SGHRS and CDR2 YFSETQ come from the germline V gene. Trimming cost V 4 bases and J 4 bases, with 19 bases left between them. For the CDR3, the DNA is TGCGCCAGCAGCCCGCTTCTGGGGATTGGCGCAGATACGCAGTATTTT. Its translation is CASSPLLGIGADTQYF.

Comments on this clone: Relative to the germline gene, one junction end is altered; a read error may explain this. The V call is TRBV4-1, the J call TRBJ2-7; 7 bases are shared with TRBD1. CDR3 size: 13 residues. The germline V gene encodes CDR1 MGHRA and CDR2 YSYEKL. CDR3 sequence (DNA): TGCGCCAGCAGCCAAGTTTACGAGACAGGGACCGAATTC. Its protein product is CASSQVYETGTEF.

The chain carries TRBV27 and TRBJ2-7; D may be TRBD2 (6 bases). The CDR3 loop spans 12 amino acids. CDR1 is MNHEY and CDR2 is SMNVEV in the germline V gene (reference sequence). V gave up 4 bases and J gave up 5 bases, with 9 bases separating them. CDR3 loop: CASSWGGNEQYF. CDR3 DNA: TGTGCCAGCAGTTGGGGAGGCAACGAGCAGTACTTC.

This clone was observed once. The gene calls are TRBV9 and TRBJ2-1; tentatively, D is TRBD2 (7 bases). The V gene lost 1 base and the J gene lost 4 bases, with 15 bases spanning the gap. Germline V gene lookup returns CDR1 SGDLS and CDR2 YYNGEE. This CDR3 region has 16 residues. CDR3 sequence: CASSVTSAGAYNEQFF. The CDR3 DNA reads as TGTGCCAGCAGCGTAACTTCGGCGGGGGCGTACAATGAGCAGTTCTTC.

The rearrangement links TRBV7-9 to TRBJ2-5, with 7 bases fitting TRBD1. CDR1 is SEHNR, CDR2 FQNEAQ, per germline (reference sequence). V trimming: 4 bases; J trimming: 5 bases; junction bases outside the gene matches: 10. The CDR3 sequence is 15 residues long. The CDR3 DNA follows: TGTGCCAGCAGCTCCCCGGTGGACAGGAAGGAGACCCAGTACTTC. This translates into CASSSPVDRKETQYF.

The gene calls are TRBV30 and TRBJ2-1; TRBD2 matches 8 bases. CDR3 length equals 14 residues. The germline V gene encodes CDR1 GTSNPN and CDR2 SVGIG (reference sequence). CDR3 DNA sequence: TGTGCTGGTAATGGGCTAGCGGGCCTCAATGAGCAGTTCTTC. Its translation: CAGNGLAGLNEQFF.

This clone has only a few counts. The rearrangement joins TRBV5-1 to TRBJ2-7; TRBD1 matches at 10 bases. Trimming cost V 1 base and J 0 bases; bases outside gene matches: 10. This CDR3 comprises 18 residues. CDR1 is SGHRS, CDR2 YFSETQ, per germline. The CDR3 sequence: CASSLFGTGDPFSYEQYF. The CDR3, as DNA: TGCGCCAGCAGCTTGTTTGGGACAGGGGATCCCTTCTCCTACGAGCAGTACTTC.

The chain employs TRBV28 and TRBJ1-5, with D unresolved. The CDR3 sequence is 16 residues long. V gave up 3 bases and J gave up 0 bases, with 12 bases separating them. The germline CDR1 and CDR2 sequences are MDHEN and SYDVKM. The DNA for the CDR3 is TGTGCCAGCAGTTTGGGTGGACTCGGTAGCAATCAGCCCCAGCATTTT. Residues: CASSLGGLGSNQPQHF.

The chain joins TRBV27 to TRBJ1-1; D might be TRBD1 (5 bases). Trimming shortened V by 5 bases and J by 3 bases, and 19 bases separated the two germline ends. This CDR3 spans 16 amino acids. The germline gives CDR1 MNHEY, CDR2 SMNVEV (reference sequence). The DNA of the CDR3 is TGTGCCAGCAGTACTACAGGTTCGCGCGCGGACACTGAAGCTTTCTTT. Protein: CASSTTGSRADTEAFF.

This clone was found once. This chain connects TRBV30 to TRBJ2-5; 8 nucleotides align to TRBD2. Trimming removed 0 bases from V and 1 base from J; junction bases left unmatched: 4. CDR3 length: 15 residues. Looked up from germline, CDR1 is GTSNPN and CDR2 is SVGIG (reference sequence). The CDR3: CAWSVTRGAQETQYF. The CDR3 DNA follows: TGTGCCTGGAGTGTTACGCGGGGGGCCCAAGAGACCCAGTACTTC.

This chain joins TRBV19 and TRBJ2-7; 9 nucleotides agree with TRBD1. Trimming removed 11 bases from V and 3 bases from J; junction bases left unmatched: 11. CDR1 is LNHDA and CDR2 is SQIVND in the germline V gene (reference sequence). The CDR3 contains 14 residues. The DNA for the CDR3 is TGTGCCGGAGGGACAGGGCACAACATCTACGAGCAGTACTTC. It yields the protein CAGGTGHNIYEQYF.

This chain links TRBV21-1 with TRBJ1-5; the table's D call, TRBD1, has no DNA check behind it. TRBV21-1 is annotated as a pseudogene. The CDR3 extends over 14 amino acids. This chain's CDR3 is CASSATGENQPQHF. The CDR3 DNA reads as TGTGCCAGCAGTGCGACAGGGGAAAATCAGCCCCAGCATTTT.

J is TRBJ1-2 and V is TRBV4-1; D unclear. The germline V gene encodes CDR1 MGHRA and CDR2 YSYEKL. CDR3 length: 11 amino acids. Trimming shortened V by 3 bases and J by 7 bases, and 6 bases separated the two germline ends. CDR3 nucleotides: TGCGCCAGCAGCCAGCTCGGTGGCTACACCTTC. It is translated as CASSQLGGYTF.

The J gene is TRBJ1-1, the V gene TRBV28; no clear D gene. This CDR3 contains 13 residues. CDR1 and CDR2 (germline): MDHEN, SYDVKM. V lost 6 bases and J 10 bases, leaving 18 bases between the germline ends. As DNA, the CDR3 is TGTGCCAGCAGCCCCACGGGCCATTGGGGAGCTTTCTTT. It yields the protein CASSPTGHWGAFF.

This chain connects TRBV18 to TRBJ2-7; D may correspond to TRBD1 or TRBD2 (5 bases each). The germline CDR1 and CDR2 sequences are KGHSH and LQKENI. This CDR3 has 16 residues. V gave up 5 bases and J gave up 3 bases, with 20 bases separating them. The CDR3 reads CASSSGTRSDSYEQYF. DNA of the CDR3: TGTGCCAGCTCATCCGGGACCCGAAGCGATAGCTACGAGCAGTACTTC.

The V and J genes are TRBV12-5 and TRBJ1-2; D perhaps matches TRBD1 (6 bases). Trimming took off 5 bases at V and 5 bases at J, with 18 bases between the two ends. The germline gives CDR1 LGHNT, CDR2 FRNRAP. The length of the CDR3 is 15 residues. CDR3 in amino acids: CASGPHRVGTYGYTF. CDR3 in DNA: TGTGCTAGTGGTCCACACAGGGTTGGTACTTATGGCTACACCTTC.

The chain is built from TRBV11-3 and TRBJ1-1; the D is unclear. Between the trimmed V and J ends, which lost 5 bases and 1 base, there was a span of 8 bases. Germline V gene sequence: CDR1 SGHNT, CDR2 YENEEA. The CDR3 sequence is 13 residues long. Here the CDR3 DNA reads TGTGCCAGCAGCATCAACAGGAACACTGAAGCTTTCTTT. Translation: CASSINRNTEAFF.